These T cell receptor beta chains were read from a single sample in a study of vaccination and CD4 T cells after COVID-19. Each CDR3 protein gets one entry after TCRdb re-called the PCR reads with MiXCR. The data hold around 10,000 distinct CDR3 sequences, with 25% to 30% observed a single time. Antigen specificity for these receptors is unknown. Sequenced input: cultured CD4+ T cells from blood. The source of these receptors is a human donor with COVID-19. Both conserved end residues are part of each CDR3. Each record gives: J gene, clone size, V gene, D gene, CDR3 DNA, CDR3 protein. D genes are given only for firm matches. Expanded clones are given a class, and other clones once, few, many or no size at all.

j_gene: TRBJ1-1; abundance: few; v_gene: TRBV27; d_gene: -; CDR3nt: TGTGCCAGCAGTTTATTGGGGAACACTGAAGCTTTCTTT; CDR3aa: CASSLLGNTEAFF
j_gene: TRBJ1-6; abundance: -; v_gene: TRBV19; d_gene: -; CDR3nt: TGTGCCAGTAGTCCCCCCGGGACAAATAATTCACCCCTCCACTTT; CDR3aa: CASSPPGTNNSPLHF
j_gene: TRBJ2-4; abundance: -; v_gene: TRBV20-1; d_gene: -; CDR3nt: TGCAGTGCTTCGGTGGGGGGAAATACCAAAAACATTCAGTACTTC; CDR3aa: CSASVGGNTKNIQYF
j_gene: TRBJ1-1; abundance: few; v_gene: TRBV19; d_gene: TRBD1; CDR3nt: TGTGCCAGCGGGCGGACAGGGGGCAACACTGAAGCTTTCTTT; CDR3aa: CASGRTGGNTEAFF
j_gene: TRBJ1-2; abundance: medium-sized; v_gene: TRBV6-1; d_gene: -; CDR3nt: TGTGCCAGCACCAGGGCTCGGGGGCTAGGGTATGGCTACACCTTC; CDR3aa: CASTRARGLGYGYTF
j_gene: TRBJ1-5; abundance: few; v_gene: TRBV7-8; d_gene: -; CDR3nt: TGTGCCAGCAGTTCGGAGGATCGTCGCAATCAGCCCCAGCATTTT; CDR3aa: CASSSEDRRNQPQHF
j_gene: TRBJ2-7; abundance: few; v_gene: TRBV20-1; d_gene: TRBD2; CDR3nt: TGCAGTGCTAGTGGCGGGGGGACCTACGAGCAGTACTTC; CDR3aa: CSASGGGTYEQYF
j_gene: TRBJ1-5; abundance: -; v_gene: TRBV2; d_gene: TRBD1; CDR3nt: TGTGCCAGCAGTGTGGTGGGACAGGGTGGGAGGCAGCCCCAGCATTTT; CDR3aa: CASSVVGQGGRQPQHF
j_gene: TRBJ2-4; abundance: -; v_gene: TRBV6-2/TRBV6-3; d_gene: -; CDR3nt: TGTGCCAGCAGTTACTCGGGGGCCAAAAACATTCAGTACTTC; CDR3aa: CASSYSGAKNIQYF
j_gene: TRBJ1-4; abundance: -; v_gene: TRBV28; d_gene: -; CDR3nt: TGTGCCAGCAGTGCCCCACAGGGAAGCAGGGAAAAACTGTTTTTT; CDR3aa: CASSAPQGSREKLFF
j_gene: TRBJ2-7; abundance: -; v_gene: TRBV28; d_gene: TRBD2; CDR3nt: TGTGCCAGCAGAGCGGGGGGCGGGGTCTCCGAGCAGTACTTC; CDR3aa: CASRAGGGVSEQYF
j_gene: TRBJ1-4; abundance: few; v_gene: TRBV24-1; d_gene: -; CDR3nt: TGTGCCACCTGGAGTGGGTCCGGGGGTGAAAAACTGTTTTTT; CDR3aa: CATWSGSGGEKLFF
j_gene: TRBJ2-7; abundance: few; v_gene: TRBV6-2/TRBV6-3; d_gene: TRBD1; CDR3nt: TGTGCCAGCAGAGGGACAGGAAATCCCTACGAGCAGTACTTC; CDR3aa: CASRGTGNPYEQYF
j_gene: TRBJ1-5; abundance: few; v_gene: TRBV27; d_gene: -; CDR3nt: TGTGCCAGCAGTTTGAGGGCAGGGGGCAATCAGCCCCAGCATTTT; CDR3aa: CASSLRAGGNQPQHF
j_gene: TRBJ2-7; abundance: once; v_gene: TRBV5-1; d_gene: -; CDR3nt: TGCGCCAGCAGGGGTACAGGGCTCCACGAGCAGTACTTC; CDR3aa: CASRGTGLHEQYF
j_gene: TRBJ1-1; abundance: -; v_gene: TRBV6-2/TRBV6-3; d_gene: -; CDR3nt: TGTGCCAGCAGTTATGAGATATCGTCTGAAGCTTTCTTT; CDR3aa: CASSYEISSEAFF
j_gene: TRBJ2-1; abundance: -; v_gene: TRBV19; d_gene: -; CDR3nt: TGTGCCAGTAGCCTTGAAGTAGCGGATAACTCCTACAATGAGCAGTTCTTC; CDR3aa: CASSLEVADNSYNEQFF
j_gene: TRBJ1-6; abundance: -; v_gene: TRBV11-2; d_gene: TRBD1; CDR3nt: TGTGCCAGCAGCTTGAGCGGACAGGGGGCTTCACCCCTCCACTTT; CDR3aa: CASSLSGQGASPLHF
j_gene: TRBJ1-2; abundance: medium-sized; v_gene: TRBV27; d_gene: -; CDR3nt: TGTGCCAGCAGTTTAAGGTCAGGGCGAGACTATGGCTACACCTTC; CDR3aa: CASSLRSGRDYGYTF
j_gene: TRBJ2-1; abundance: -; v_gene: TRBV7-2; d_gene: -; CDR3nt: TGTGCCAGCAGCTTACTCGAGGGGCGGGACAATGAGCAGTTCTTC; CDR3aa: CASSLLEGRDNEQFF
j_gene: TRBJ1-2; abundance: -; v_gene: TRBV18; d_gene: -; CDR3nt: TGTGCCAGCTCACCAACGCAGGTCTATGGCTACACCTTC; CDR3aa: CASSPTQVYGYTF
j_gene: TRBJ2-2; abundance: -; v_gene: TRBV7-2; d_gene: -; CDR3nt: TGTGCCAGCAGCACAGGACAGATCACCGGGGAGCTGTTTTTT; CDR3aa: CASSTGQITGELFF
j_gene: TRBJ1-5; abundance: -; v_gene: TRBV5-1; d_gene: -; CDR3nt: TGCGCCAGCAGCTTTTCCTACGGGGAGCCCCAGCATTTT; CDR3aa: CASSFSYGEPQHF
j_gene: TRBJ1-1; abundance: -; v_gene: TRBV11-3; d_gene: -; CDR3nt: TGTGCCAGCAGCCCACCTAGAGGGATGAACACTGAAGCTTTCTTT; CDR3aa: CASSPPRGMNTEAFF
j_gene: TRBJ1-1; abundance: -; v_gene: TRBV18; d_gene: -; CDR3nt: TGTGCCAGCTCGCTTGACCGCCCCGTAATGAACACTGAAGCTTTCTTT; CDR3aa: CASSLDRPVMNTEAFF
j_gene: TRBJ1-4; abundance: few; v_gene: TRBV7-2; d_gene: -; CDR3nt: TGTGCCAGCAGCTTAGCGGGGGGTACTAATGAAAAACTGTTTTTT; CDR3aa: CASSLAGGTNEKLFF
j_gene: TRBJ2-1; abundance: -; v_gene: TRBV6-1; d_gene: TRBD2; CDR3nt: TGTGCCAGCAGTCGGACTAGCGATGAGCAGTTCTTC; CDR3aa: CASSRTSDEQFF
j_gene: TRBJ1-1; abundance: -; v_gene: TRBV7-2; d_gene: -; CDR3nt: TGTGCCAGTTCGGAGCTGGGAATCCGAGCTTTCTTT; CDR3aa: CASSELGIRAFF
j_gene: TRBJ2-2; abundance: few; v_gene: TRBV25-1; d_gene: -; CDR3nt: TGTGCCAGCAGTCGGGTCGGGGGCTTGGGGACCGGGGAGCTGTTTTTT; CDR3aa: CASSRVGGLGTGELFF
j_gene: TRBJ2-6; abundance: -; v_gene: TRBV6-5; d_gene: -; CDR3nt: TGTGCCAGCAGTTACGGCGTTACTTCTGGGGCCAACGTCCTGACTTTC; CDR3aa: CASSYGVTSGANVLTF
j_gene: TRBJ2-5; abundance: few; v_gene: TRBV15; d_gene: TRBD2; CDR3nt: TGTGCCACCAGCAGAGATCTCTCGGGGGGAACAGAGACCCAGTACTTC; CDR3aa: CATSRDLSGGTETQYF
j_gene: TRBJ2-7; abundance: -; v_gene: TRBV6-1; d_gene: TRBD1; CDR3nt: TGTGCCAGCAGTGTACGGACAGGGGATAGTCACGAGCAGTACTTC; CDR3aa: CASSVRTGDSHEQYF
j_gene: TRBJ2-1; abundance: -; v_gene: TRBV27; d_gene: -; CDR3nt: TGTGCCAGCAGTTTATACCAGGGCAATGAGCAGTTCTTC; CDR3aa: CASSLYQGNEQFF
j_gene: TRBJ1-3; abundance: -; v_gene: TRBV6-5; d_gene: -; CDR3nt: TGTGCCAGCAGTTACGTCGCACACAGCCGCTCTGGAAACACCATATATTTT; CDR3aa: CASSYVAHSRSGNTIYF
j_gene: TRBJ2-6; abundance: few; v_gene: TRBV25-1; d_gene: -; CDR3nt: TGTGCCAGCAGTGAATATACAGGGACTGGGGCCAACGTCCTGACTTTC; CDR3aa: CASSEYTGTGANVLTF
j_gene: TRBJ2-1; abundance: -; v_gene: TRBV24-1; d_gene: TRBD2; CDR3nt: TGTGCCACCAGTGACCGTACTAGCGGGGGGCGCTCCTACAATGAGCAGTTCTTC; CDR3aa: CATSDRTSGGRSYNEQFF
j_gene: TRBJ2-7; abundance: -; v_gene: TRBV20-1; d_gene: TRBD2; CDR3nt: TGCAGTGCTAGAGTGGGGAGCGGGAGCTCCTACGAGCAGTACTTC; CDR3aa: CSARVGSGSSYEQYF
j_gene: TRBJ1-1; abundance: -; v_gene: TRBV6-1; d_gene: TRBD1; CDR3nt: TGTGCCAGCAGAACAGGGGGCTTTTATACTGAAGCTTTCTTT; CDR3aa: CASRTGGFYTEAFF
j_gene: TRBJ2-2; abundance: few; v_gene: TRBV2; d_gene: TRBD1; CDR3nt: TGTGCCAGCAGTGCTGGACAGGGGTTGAAGAACACCGGGGAGCTGTTTTTT; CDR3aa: CASSAGQGLKNTGELFF
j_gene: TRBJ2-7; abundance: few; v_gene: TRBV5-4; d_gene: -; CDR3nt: TGTGCCAGCAGCTTGAGTGGCAGACCGGGAGAGCAGTACTTC; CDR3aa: CASSLSGRPGEQYF
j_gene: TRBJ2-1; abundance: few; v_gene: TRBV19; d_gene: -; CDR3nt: TGTGCCAGTAGTCCGACAGGTGGGTCCTACAATGAGCAGTTCTTC; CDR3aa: CASSPTGGSYNEQFF
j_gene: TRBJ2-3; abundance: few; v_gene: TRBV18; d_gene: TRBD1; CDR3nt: TGTGCCAGCTCAATGACAGGGTTAGCAGATACGCAGTATTTT; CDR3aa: CASSMTGLADTQYF
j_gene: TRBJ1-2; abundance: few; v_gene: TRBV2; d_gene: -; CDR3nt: TGTGCCAGCAGTGACAGGGGCGCGGGCTACACCTTC; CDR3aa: CASSDRGAGYTF
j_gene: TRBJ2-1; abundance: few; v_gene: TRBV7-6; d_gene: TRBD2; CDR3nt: TGTGCCAGCAGCTCCTCTAATAGCGGGGGGAAACGTGGTGAGCAGTTCTTC; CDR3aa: CASSSSNSGGKRGEQFF
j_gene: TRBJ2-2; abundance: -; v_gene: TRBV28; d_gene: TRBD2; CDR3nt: TGTGCCAGCAGGGCCGGGGGGGTTAACACCGGGGAGCTGTTTTTT; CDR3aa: CASRAGGVNTGELFF
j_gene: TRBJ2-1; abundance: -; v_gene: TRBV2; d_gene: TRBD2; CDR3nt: TGTGCCAGCAGGGCAAGAGGACTAGGGCATGAGCAGTTCTTC; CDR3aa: CASRARGLGHEQFF
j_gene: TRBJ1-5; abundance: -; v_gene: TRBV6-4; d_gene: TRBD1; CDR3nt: TGTGCCAGCAGTCACCAGCCGACAGGGGGAGATCAGCCCCAGCATTTT; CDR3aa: CASSHQPTGGDQPQHF
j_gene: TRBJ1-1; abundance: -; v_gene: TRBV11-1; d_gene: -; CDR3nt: TGTGCCAGCAACAAGGAAGGGGATCCCCCGAACACTGAAGCTTTCTTT; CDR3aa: CASNKEGDPPNTEAFF
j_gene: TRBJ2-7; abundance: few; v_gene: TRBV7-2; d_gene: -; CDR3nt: TGTGCCAGCAGCTCGAGCATCCGGGACTTCTCCTACGAGCAGTACTTC; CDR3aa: CASSSSIRDFSYEQYF
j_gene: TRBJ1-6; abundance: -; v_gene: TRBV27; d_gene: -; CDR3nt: TGTGCCAGCAGTTTTGAAGGTTCACCCCTCCACTTT; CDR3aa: CASSFEGSPLHF
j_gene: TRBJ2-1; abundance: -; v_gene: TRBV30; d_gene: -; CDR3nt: TGTGCCTGGAGTTCGGGGGGCCGAGAGCAGTTCTTC; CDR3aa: CAWSSGGREQFF